The entry below gives a single T cell receptor beta chain sequence along with its context. The antigen is not known. This entry comes from a study of CD8 T cells in Susac syndrome. TCR beta sequences were obtained from blood CD8+ and CD4+ T cells. The CD8+ and CD4+ T cells were isolated magnetically using a negative isolation approach, whereas the TEMRA cells were enriched by FACS. This CDR3 comprises 13 residues. Germline V gene data show CDR1 as GTSNPN and CDR2 as SVGIG (reference sequence). The ends were cut back, 0 bases at V and 7 bases at J, with 10 bases in the middle. With random hexamers, reverse transcription was performed on about 0.45 to 1 ug of RNA. Across 54 Vbeta and 13 Jbeta, TCR beta CDR3 was amplified with immunoSEQ multiplex PCR. TCRdb reprocessed the immunoSEQ multiplex PCR reads with MiXCR, giving one entry per CDR3 protein. The table lists 190,000 or so distinct CDR3 sequences, roughly 94% of them singletons.

General study results and limits: As acknowledged by the study, its TCR sequencing and HLA analysis included a relatively small number of individuals.

Material: CD4+ T cells from PBMCs. This sequence joins TRBV30 and TRBJ2-1; no definite D call. The TCR comes from a human donor with multiple sclerosis. The CDR3 DNA reads as TGTGCCTGGAGTGTCTCTCTTTTTAATGAGCAGTTCTTC. It encodes CAWSVSLFNEQFF.